This is a list of T cell receptor beta chains from one sample in a study of cytomegalovirus exposure and HLA in healthy donors. The data were produced by immunoSEQ multiplex PCR, yet TCRdb's version contains in-frame clones alone and is incomplete. The listing contains about 160,000 clones. Sequenced sample: PBMCs. Receptors originate from a woman aged 60-70 years in good health and CMV-seronegative. CDR3s include the opening cysteine and the closing phenylalanine or tryptophan. The D gene is left open where the match is weak.

j_gene: TRBJ2-7
v_gene: TRBV11-1
d_gene: TRBD1
CDR3nt: TGTGCCAGCAGCACGAGACAGGGAAGCTACTACGAGCAGTACTTC
CDR3aa: CASSTRQGSYYEQYF

j_gene: TRBJ1-6
v_gene: TRBV2
d_gene: .
CDR3nt: TGTGCCAGCAGATACAGGGTTTCACCCCTCCACTTT
CDR3aa: CASRYRVSPLHF

j_gene: TRBJ1-6
v_gene: TRBV9
d_gene: .
CDR3nt: TGTGCCAGCAGCGTAGCCCCCAGGGGCCACTATAATTCACCCCTCCACTTT
CDR3aa: CASSVAPRGHYNSPLHF

j_gene: TRBJ2-7
v_gene: TRBV9
d_gene: .
CDR3nt: TGTGCCAGCAGCGTAGCTCAGGGGAACTACGAGCAGTACTTC
CDR3aa: CASSVAQGNYEQYF

j_gene: TRBJ2-2
v_gene: TRBV7-3
d_gene: TRBD2
CDR3nt: TGTGCCAGCAGCTTTCAGGCGGGAGGTCCCGGGGAGCTGTTTTTT
CDR3aa: CASSFQAGGPGELFF

j_gene: TRBJ1-2
v_gene: TRBV29-1
d_gene: TRBD1
CDR3nt: TGCAGCGTTGGGCCCTCGGGACAGGGGCAGGAGTATGGCTACACCTTC
CDR3aa: CSVGPSGQGQEYGYTF

j_gene: TRBJ1-2
v_gene: TRBV9
d_gene: TRBD1
CDR3nt: TGTGCCAGCAGCCCCCGGGGCAGGGGGGAGATCTATGGCTACACCTTC
CDR3aa: CASSPRGRGEIYGYTF

j_gene: TRBJ2-7
v_gene: TRBV5-1
d_gene: .
CDR3nt: TGCGCCAGCAGCTTGGGAGGTACCTACGAGCAGTACTTC
CDR3aa: CASSLGGTYEQYF

j_gene: TRBJ2-1
v_gene: TRBV14
d_gene: .
CDR3nt: TGTGCCAGCAGCCAAGAGCAAATAGATCTGGACAATGAGCAGTTCTTC
CDR3aa: CASSQEQIDLDNEQFF

j_gene: TRBJ1-1
v_gene: TRBV21-1
d_gene: .
CDR3nt: TGTGCCAGCAGCAAGGGACATTCGGACGATGTCATGAACACTGAAGCTTTCTTT
CDR3aa: CASSKGHSDDVMNTEAFF

j_gene: TRBJ1-2
v_gene: TRBV29-1
d_gene: TRBD1
CDR3nt: TGCAGCGCCGGACAGGGATATGGCTACACCTTC
CDR3aa: CSAGQGYGYTF

j_gene: TRBJ2-3
v_gene: TRBV6-4
d_gene: .
CDR3nt: TGTGCCAGCAGATCCCTGAGATGGGGGACTTGCACAGATACGCAGTATTTT
CDR3aa: CASRSLRWGTCTDTQYF

j_gene: TRBJ2-7
v_gene: TRBV5-1
d_gene: .
CDR3nt: TGCGCCAGCAGCCTGGCTTCGGGGACCTACGAGCAGTACTTC
CDR3aa: CASSLASGTYEQYF

j_gene: TRBJ2-7
v_gene: TRBV7-9
d_gene: .
CDR3nt: TGTGCCAGCAGCCGGGGGTTCTACGAGCAGTACTTC
CDR3aa: CASSRGFYEQYF

j_gene: TRBJ1-1
v_gene: TRBV5-6
d_gene: TRBD1
CDR3nt: TGTGCCAGCAGGTGGGGGCAGGGGGCGAACACTGAAGCTTTCTTT
CDR3aa: CASRWGQGANTEAFF

j_gene: TRBJ1-2
v_gene: TRBV5-4
d_gene: .
CDR3nt: TGTGCCAGCAGCCCTGGGGGGGCTAACTATGGCTACACCTTC
CDR3aa: CASSPGGANYGYTF

j_gene: TRBJ1-1
v_gene: TRBV7-6
d_gene: TRBD1
CDR3nt: TGTGCCAGCAGCTCCTCCCTGGGACAGCAAAACACTGAAGCTTTCTTT
CDR3aa: CASSSSLGQQNTEAFF

j_gene: TRBJ2-7
v_gene: TRBV14
d_gene: .
CDR3nt: TGTGCCAGCAGCCAAGATCTGAGATACGAGCAGTACTTC
CDR3aa: CASSQDLRYEQYF

j_gene: TRBJ1-5
v_gene: TRBV19
d_gene: TRBD1
CDR3nt: TGTGCCAGTCGACAGGGAAGGGGTCAGCCCCAGCATTTT
CDR3aa: CASRQGRGQPQHF

j_gene: TRBJ2-5
v_gene: TRBV7-9
d_gene: TRBD2
CDR3nt: TGTGCCAGCAGCTTAGCGGGAGGGGCCGAGACCCAGTACTTC
CDR3aa: CASSLAGGAETQYF

j_gene: TRBJ1-3
v_gene: TRBV11-2
d_gene: .
CDR3nt: TGTGCCAGCAGCTTGAGACTCAGCGAAAACACCATATATTTT
CDR3aa: CASSLRLSENTIYF

j_gene: TRBJ2-7
v_gene: TRBV5-1
d_gene: TRBD2
CDR3nt: TGCGCCAGCAGCTCGGTGACTAGCGGGAGCTACGAGCAGTACTTC
CDR3aa: CASSSVTSGSYEQYF

j_gene: TRBJ1-2
v_gene: TRBV9
d_gene: .
CDR3nt: TGTGCCAGCAGCACGACAGGAGTCGACTATGGCTACACCTTC
CDR3aa: CASSTTGVDYGYTF

j_gene: TRBJ2-7
v_gene: TRBV11-3
d_gene: TRBD1
CDR3nt: TGTGCCAGCAGCTTAGCCGGGACAGGGGTTTACGAGCAGTACTTC
CDR3aa: CASSLAGTGVYEQYF

j_gene: TRBJ1-2
v_gene: TRBV28
d_gene: .
CDR3nt: TGTGCCAGCAGCTCTGGACAGACCTCTTATGGCTACACCTTC
CDR3aa: CASSSGQTSYGYTF

j_gene: TRBJ2-5
v_gene: TRBV14
d_gene: .
CDR3nt: TGTGCCAGCAGCCAAGCCCCCAGCGGGTCGGGCCAAGAGACCCAGTACTTC
CDR3aa: CASSQAPSGSGQETQYF

j_gene: TRBJ1-2
v_gene: TRBV2
d_gene: TRBD1
CDR3nt: TGTGCCAGCAGAAGGGACAGCCGCTCTTTTGGCTATGGCTACACCTTC
CDR3aa: CASRRDSRSFGYGYTF

j_gene: TRBJ1-5
v_gene: TRBV18
d_gene: TRBD1
CDR3nt: TGTGCCAGCTCAAGGACAGGGGGCGGCAATCAGCCCCAGCATTTT
CDR3aa: CASSRTGGGNQPQHF

j_gene: TRBJ2-7
v_gene: TRBV25-1
d_gene: .
CDR3nt: TGTGCCAGCAGTTACGCCACAGGGACCGAGCAGTACTTC
CDR3aa: CASSYATGTEQYF

j_gene: TRBJ1-4
v_gene: TRBV30
d_gene: .
CDR3nt: TGTGCCTGGAGTGATGGCATCAATGAAAAACTGTTTTTT
CDR3aa: CAWSDGINEKLFF

j_gene: TRBJ2-3
v_gene: TRBV6-5
d_gene: TRBD2
CDR3nt: TGTGCCAGCAGACTAGCGGGGGGGAACACAGATACGCAGTATTTT
CDR3aa: CASRLAGGNTDTQYF

j_gene: TRBJ2-3
v_gene: TRBV5-1
d_gene: TRBD2
CDR3nt: TGCGCCAGCAGCTCTGGACTAGCGGGGTATGCAGATACGCAGTATTTT
CDR3aa: CASSSGLAGYADTQYF

j_gene: TRBJ2-3
v_gene: TRBV7-3
d_gene: TRBD2
CDR3nt: TGTGCCAGCAGCCAAGGGAGGGAAACAGATACGCAGTATTTT
CDR3aa: CASSQGRETDTQYF

j_gene: TRBJ2-2
v_gene: TRBV7-3
d_gene: TRBD2
CDR3nt: TGTGCCAGCAGCTTAGGGGGGGCCGGGGAGCTGTTTTTT
CDR3aa: CASSLGGAGELFF

j_gene: TRBJ2-5
v_gene: TRBV13
d_gene: TRBD1
CDR3nt: TGTGCCAGCAGCTGGGACAGGGAAGAGACCCAGTACTTC
CDR3aa: CASSWDREETQYF

j_gene: TRBJ1-4
v_gene: TRBV4-1
d_gene: .
CDR3nt: TGCGCCAGCAGCCAAGGGACTTACACTAATGAAAAACTGTTTTTT
CDR3aa: CASSQGTYTNEKLFF

j_gene: TRBJ2-2
v_gene: TRBV15
d_gene: TRBD2
CDR3nt: TGTGCCACCAGCAGAGATGGGGGGACTAGCGGGAGTCGCGGCACCGGGGAGCTGTTTTTT
CDR3aa: CATSRDGGTSGSRGTGELFF

j_gene: TRBJ2-5
v_gene: TRBV5-1
d_gene: TRBD1
CDR3nt: TGCGCCAGCAGCCGGGGGACAGGGCAAGAGACCCAGTACTTC
CDR3aa: CASSRGTGQETQYF

j_gene: TRBJ1-2
v_gene: TRBV18
d_gene: TRBD1
CDR3nt: TGTGCCAGCTCACCACCGGGGACAGACTATGGCTACACCTTC
CDR3aa: CASSPPGTDYGYTF

j_gene: TRBJ2-7
v_gene: TRBV9
d_gene: TRBD2
CDR3nt: TGTGCCAGCAGCGTATCGGCTAGCGGAGCCTACGAGCAGTACTTC
CDR3aa: CASSVSASGAYEQYF

j_gene: TRBJ1-1
v_gene: TRBV4-3
d_gene: .
CDR3nt: TGCGCCAGCAGCCAAGAGGGAACAGGGCGGAGGAACACTGAAGCTTTCTTT
CDR3aa: CASSQEGTGRRNTEAFF

j_gene: TRBJ1-1
v_gene: TRBV19
d_gene: TRBD1
CDR3nt: TGTGCCAGTAGTATAAGCAGGGGGAAGGAAGCTTTCTTT
CDR3aa: CASSISRGKEAFF

j_gene: TRBJ2-7
v_gene: TRBV7-9
d_gene: .
CDR3nt: TGTGCCAGCAGCCCTCAAACTTCAAGCTACGAGCAGTACTTC
CDR3aa: CASSPQTSSYEQYF

j_gene: TRBJ1-2
v_gene: TRBV25-1
d_gene: .
CDR3nt: TGTGCCAGCAGTGAAATCCGAGCTAACTATGGCTACACCTTC
CDR3aa: CASSEIRANYGYTF

j_gene: TRBJ2-3
v_gene: TRBV5-1
d_gene: .
CDR3nt: TGCGCCACCCGTGTGGCTAGCACAGATACGCAGTATTTT
CDR3aa: CATRVASTDTQYF

j_gene: TRBJ2-1
v_gene: TRBV6-5
d_gene: TRBD2
CDR3nt: TGTGCCAGCCGAGCGGGACTAGCGGTCAATGAGCAGTTCTTC
CDR3aa: CASRAGLAVNEQFF

j_gene: TRBJ2-5
v_gene: TRBV5-1
d_gene: .
CDR3nt: TGCGCCAGCAGCCTTATAGGGGGAGGAGGGGGCGAGACCCAGTACTTC
CDR3aa: CASSLIGGGGGETQYF

j_gene: TRBJ2-1
v_gene: TRBV5-5
d_gene: .
CDR3nt: TGTGCCAGCAGCTTGGGTGCGGGTGAGCAGTTCTTC
CDR3aa: CASSLGAGEQFF

j_gene: TRBJ2-7
v_gene: TRBV11-2
d_gene: .
CDR3nt: TGTGCCAGCAGCTTAGACGGAGGTAGAGTTTCCTACGAGCAGTACTTC
CDR3aa: CASSLDGGRVSYEQYF

j_gene: TRBJ1-2
v_gene: TRBV9
d_gene: TRBD1
CDR3nt: TGTGCCAGCAGCCCGGGGCTGGACAGGGACTATGGCTACACCTTC
CDR3aa: CASSPGLDRDYGYTF

j_gene: TRBJ2-1
v_gene: TRBV19
d_gene: TRBD1
CDR3nt: TGTGCCAGTAGTTGGGACAGGGTTTCCAATGAGCAGTTCTTC
CDR3aa: CASSWDRVSNEQFF

j_gene: TRBJ1-1
v_gene: TRBV6-1
d_gene: TRBD1
CDR3nt: TGTGCCACGGACAGGGGATATGGGACTGAAGCTTTCTTT
CDR3aa: CATDRGYGTEAFF

j_gene: TRBJ2-2
v_gene: TRBV5-4
d_gene: TRBD1
CDR3nt: TGTGCCAGCAGCCAGACAGGGGACACCGGGGAGCTGTTTTTT
CDR3aa: CASSQTGDTGELFF

j_gene: TRBJ1-4
v_gene: TRBV15
d_gene: .
CDR3nt: TGTGCCACCAGCCCGGGGAATCAACTTGAAAAACTGTTTTTT
CDR3aa: CATSPGNQLEKLFF